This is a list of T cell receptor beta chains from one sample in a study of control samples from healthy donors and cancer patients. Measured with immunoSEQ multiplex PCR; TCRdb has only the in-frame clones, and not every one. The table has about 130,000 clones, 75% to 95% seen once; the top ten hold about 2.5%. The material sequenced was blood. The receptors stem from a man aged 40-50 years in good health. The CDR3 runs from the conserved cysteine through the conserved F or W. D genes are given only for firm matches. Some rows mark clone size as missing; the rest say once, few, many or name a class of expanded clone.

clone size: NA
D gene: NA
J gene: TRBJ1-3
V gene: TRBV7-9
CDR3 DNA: TGTGCCAGCAGGCGCCCGGGAGGGGCGCGAGGAAACACCATATATTTT
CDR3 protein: CASRRPGGARGNTIYF

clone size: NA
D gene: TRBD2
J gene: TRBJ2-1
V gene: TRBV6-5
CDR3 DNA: TGTGCCTCGGACAGCGGGGGGGCATCCTACAATGAGCAGTTCTTC
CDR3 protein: CASDSGGASYNEQFF

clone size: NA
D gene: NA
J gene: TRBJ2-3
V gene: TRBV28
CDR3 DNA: TGTGCCAGCACCAACAGGAAGAGCACAGATACGCAGTATTTT
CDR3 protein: CASTNRKSTDTQYF

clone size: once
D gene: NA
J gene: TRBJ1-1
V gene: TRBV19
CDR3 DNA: TGTGCCAGTAGTATAGCCGGGGACCGAGAGGGCACTGAAGCTTTCTTT
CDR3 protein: CASSIAGDREGTEAFF

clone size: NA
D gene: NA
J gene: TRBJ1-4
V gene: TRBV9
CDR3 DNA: TGTGCCAGCAGCGTAGGAGGAGCGGCAGTGAGCGAAAAACTGTTTTTT
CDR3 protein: CASSVGGAAVSEKLFF

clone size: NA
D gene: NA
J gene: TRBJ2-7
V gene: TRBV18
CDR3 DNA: TGTGCCAGCTCACCACCGCTGGGAAGTAGTTCCTACGAGCAGTACTTC
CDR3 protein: CASSPPLGSSSYEQYF

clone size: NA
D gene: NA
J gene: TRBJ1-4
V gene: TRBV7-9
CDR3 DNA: TGTGCCAGCAGCTCAAACCCGGGAGAAGAAAAACTGTTTTTT
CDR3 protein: CASSSNPGEEKLFF

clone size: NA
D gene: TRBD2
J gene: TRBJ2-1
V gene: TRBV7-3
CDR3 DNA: TGTGCCAGCAGCCCGCGACTAGCGGAGATGTACAATGAGCAGTTCTTC
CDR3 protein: CASSPRLAEMYNEQFF

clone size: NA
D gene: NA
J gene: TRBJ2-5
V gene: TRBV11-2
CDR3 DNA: TGTGCCAGCAGCCATCCCGGGACACCTCTTCGGGAGACCCAGTACTTC
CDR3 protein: CASSHPGTPLRETQYF

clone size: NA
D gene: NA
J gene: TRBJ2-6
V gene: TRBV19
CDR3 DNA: TGTGCCAGTCGAACTGGGGCCAACGTCCTGACTTTC
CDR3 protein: CASRTGANVLTF

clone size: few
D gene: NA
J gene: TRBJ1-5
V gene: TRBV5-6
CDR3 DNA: TGTGCCAGCAGCTTAGGGCCCCAGGGGCCTCAGCCCCAGCATTTT
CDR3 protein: CASSLGPQGPQPQHF

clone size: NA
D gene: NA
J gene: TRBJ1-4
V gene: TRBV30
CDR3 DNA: TGTGCCTGGAGACCCTGGGGGGCCGGGGATGAAAAACTGTTTTTT
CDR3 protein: CAWRPWGAGDEKLFF

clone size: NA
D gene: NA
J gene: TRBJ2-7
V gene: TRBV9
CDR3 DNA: TGTGCCAGCAGCGTCAGCGGTGGCCACACCTACGAGCAGTACTTC
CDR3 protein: CASSVSGGHTYEQYF

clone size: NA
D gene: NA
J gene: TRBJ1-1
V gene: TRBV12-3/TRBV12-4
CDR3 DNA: TGTGCCAGCAGTTTTTTCACTGAAGCTTTCTTT
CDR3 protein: CASSFFTEAFF

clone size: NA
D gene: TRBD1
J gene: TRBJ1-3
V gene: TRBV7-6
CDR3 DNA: TGTGCCAGCAGCGAGAGGGGACAGGGGATTTACGGAAACACCATATATTTT
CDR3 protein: CASSERGQGIYGNTIYF

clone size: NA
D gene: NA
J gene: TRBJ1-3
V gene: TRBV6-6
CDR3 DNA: TGTGCCAGCAGGGACGACAGCTCTGGAAACACCATATATTTT
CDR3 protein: CASRDDSSGNTIYF

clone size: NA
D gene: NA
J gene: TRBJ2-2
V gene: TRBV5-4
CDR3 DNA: TGTGCCAGCAGCTTGTACGGGTTCGGGGAGCTGTTTTTT
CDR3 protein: CASSLYGFGELFF

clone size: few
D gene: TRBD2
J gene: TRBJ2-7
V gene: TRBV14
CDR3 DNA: TGTGCCAGCAGCCAAGATCTCCTCGTGGGGGACGGACTAGCCTACGAGCAGTACTTC
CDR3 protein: CASSQDLLVGDGLAYEQYF

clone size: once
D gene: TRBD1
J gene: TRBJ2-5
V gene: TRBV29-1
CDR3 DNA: TGCAGCGTTGAGACGGACAGGGGATTCGAGACCCAGTACTTC
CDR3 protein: CSVETDRGFETQYF

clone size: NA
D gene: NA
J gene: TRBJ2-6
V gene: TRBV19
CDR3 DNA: TGTGCCAGTAGTTATAGACGGTCTGGGGCCAACGTCCTGACTTTC
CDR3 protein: CASSYRRSGANVLTF

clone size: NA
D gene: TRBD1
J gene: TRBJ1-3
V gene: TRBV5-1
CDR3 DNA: TGCGCCAGCAGCTCGAGGACAGGGGCGGCCAGGGCCCCTGGAAACACCATATATTTT
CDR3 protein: CASSSRTGAARAPGNTIYF

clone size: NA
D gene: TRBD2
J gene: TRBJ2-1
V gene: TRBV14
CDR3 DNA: TGTGCCAGCAGCCTGGGGACTAGTCGTGAGCAGTTCTTC
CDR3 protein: CASSLGTSREQFF

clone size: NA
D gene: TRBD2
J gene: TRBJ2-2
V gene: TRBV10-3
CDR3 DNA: TGTGCCATCAGTAGCGGGGGGGAGAACACCGGGGAGCTGTTTTTT
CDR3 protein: CAISSGGENTGELFF

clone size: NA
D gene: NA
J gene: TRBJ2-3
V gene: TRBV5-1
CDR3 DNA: TGCGCCAGCAGCTTGGCCCGTACAGGTGGGGCAGATACGCAGTATTTT
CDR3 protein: CASSLARTGGADTQYF

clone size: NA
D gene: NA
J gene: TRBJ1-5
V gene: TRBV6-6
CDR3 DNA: TGTGCCAGCAGTTACTCGAGGGATCAGCCCCAGCATTTT
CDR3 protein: CASSYSRDQPQHF

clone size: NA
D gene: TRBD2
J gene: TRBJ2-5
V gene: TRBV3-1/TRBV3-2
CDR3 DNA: TGTGCCAGCAGCCCTGGGACTAGCGGGGGGTTCCAAGAGACCCAGTACTTC
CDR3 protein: CASSPGTSGGFQETQYF

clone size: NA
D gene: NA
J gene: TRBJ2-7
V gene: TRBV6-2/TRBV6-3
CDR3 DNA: TGTGCCAGCAGCGATGTTGGCTACGAGCAGTACTTC
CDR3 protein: CASSDVGYEQYF

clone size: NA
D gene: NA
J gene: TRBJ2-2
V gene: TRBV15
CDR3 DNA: TGTGCCACCAGCAGAGATGTCGCGGGCGCTCGAGACGGGGAGCTGTTTTTT
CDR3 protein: CATSRDVAGARDGELFF

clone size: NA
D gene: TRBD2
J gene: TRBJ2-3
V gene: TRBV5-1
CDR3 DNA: TGCGCCAGCAGCTTGGGCGGGGGGAGGACAGATACGCAGTATTTT
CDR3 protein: CASSLGGGRTDTQYF

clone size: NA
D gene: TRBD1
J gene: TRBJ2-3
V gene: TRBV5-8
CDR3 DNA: TGTGCCAGCAGCGATGACAGGGGGACAGATACGCAGTATTTT
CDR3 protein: CASSDDRGTDTQYF

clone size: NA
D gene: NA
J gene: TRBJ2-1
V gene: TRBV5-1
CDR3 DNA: TGCGCCAGCAGCGGTAGCTATGAGCAGTTCTTC
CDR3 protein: CASSGSYEQFF

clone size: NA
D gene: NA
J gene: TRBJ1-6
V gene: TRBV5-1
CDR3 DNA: TGCGCCAGCACCATGCGGGGTGTGGGTAATTCACCCCTCCACTTT
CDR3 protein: CASTMRGVGNSPLHF

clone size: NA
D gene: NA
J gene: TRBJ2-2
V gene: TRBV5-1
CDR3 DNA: TGCGCCAGCAGCCCCGGGACGAACACCGGGGAGCTGTTTTTT
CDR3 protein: CASSPGTNTGELFF

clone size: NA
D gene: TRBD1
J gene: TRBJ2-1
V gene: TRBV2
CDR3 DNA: TGTGCCACCCGGACAGGGCGGTACAATGAGCAGTTCTTC
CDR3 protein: CATRTGRYNEQFF

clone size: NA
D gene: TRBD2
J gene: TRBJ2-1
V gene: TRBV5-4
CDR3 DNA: TGTGCCAGCAGTTACGGGACTAGCGGATACAATGAGCAGTTCTTC
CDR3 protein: CASSYGTSGYNEQFF

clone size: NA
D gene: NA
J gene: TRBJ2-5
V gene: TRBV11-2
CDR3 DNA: TGTGCCAGCGGCATGGGGCTTCAAGAGACCCAGTACTTC
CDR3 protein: CASGMGLQETQYF

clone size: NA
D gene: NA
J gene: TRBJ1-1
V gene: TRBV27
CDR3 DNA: TGTGCCAGCAGGGTAGCTTTCTTT
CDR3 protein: CASRVAFF

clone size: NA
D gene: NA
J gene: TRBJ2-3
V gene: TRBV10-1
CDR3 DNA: TGCGCCAGCAGTGAGTCTACTAGCACAGATACGCAGTATTTT
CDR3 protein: CASSESTSTDTQYF

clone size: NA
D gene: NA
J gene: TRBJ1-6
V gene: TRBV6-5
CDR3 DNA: TGTGCCAGCAGACCCACGGGGTCACCCCTCCACTTT
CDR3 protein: CASRPTGSPLHF